Below are 28 T cell receptor beta chains sequenced from a single sample in a study of T cell responses to AZD1222 COVID-19 vaccine. Libraries were prepared by immunoSEQ multiplex PCR; TCRdb keeps only in-frame clonotypes and omits some of them. This table has some 150,000 clones, 82% appearing once. Source: peripheral blood, taken on day 0 of MenACWY control vaccination. The receptors derive from an adult in good health.

J is TRBJ2-4 and V is TRBV7-8; D remains unclear. V lost 4 bases, J lost 4 bases, and 23 bases lay in between. Germline assignment: CDR1 SGHVS and CDR2 FQNEAQ. The CDR3 is 18 residues long. The CDR3 bases are TGTGCCAGCAGCTCCTTTAACAGATCCGGACCGTATAAAAACATTCAGTACTTC. It encodes CASSSFNRSGPYKNIQYF.

This clone was picked up a small number of times. The chain combines TRBV20-1 with TRBJ2-1; the D is unclear. The CDR3 is 10 residues long. Per the germline V gene, CDR1 is DFQATT and CDR2 is SNEGSKA (reference sequence). Deletions cut 6 bases from V and 6 bases from J, with 6 bases between. In nucleotides, the CDR3 is TGCAGTGCCACCCTCAATGAGCAGTTCTTC. It yields the protein CSATLNEQFF.

This clone came up once. The chain couples TRBV5-6 to TRBJ1-3; 7 bases agree with TRBD1. CDR1 is SGHDT, CDR2 YYEEEE, per germline. The CDR3 runs to 14 residues. V trimming: 4 bases; J trimming: 2 bases; junction bases outside the gene matches: 3. CDR3 residues: CASSQGTAGNTIYF. The CDR3 region has the DNA TGTGCCAGCAGCCAAGGGACAGCTGGAAACACCATATATTTT.

This clone was counted between two and nine times. This sequence joins TRBV11-2 and TRBJ1-3; D gene unclear. Trimming left V 2 bases short and J 0 bases short, with 8 bases between. In germline, CDR1 is SGHAT, CDR2 FQNNGV. The CDR3 loop spans 15 amino acids. The CDR3: CASSLIPRSGNTIYF. The CDR3 DNA sequence: TGTGCCAGCAGCTTAATACCCCGCTCTGGAAACACCATATATTTT.

This clone showed up just a few times. Other DNA sequences in this sample translate to the same CDR3. The chain carries TRBV6-4 and TRBJ2-2; no firm D call. CDR3 length: 13 residues. Trimming took 0 bases from V and 3 from J, leaving 2 bases between them. From germline, CDR1 is MRHNA and CDR2 SNTAGT. The CDR3: CASSDSDTGELFF. DNA of the CDR3: TGTGCCAGCAGTGACTCGGACACCGGGGAGCTGTTTTTT.

The chain has TRBV4-2 and TRBJ2-1; D not resolved. V dropped 3 bases and J dropped 1 base, with 10 bases sitting between them. Germline-derived CDR1 and CDR2 are LGHNA and YNFKEQ. The length of the CDR3 is 15 residues. CDR3 protein: CASSQERLSYNEQFF. DNA for the CDR3: TGTGCCAGCAGCCAGGAAAGGCTATCCTACAATGAGCAGTTCTTC.

This clone is a singleton in its sample. The chain carries TRBV6-5 and TRBJ1-5, with 8 bases matching TRBD1. Germline V gene data show CDR1 as MNHEY and CDR2 as SVGAGI. V shed 6 bases, J shed 1 base, and the junction held 5 bases outside the gene matches. The CDR3 has 15 amino acids. CDR3 sequence: CASSSDRGSNQPQHF. CDR3 DNA: TGTGCCAGCAGCTCAGACAGGGGAAGCAATCAGCCCCAGCATTTT.

The CDR3 spells CASGRTGGSYEQYF. The CDR3 region has the DNA TGTGCCAGCGGAAGGACAGGCGGCTCCTACGAGCAGTACTTC. The rearrangement links TRBV6-5 to TRBJ2-7; TRBD1 matches at 7 bases. The germline gives CDR1 MNHEY, CDR2 SVGAGI. Trimming at V came to 8 bases and at J to 0 bases, leaving 7 bases not matched to a gene. The CDR3 has 14 residues.

The V call is TRBV14, the J call TRBJ2-3, with D perhaps TRBD2 (6 bases). The CDR3 has 18 residues. Germline V lookup: CDR1 SGHDN, CDR2 FVKESK. V was cut by 0 bases and J by 3 bases, with 19 bases left in between. This chain's CDR3 is CASSQEGPLAFQTDTQYF. CDR3 coding DNA: TGTGCCAGCAGCCAAGAGGGACCTCTAGCGTTTCAAACAGATACGCAGTATTTT.

The CDR3 sequence is CASSLVLSTGGETQYF. DNA for the CDR3: TGCGCCAGCAGCTTGGTTTTGAGTACAGGGGGAGAGACCCAGTACTTC. J is TRBJ2-5 and V is TRBV5-1; 8 nucleotides line up with TRBD1. The CDR3 spans 16 residues. With 0 bases clipped from V and 4 bases from J, the junction kept 8 bases outside the gene matches. Germline CDR1 reads SGHRS; CDR2 reads YFSETQ.

The J gene is TRBJ2-3, the V gene TRBV10-3; 10 bases map to TRBD2. Germline V gives CDR1 ENHRY, CDR2 SYGVKD. The CDR3 consists of 16 residues. V lost 0 bases to trimming and J lost 7 bases; unmatched junction nucleotides: 7. The CDR3 loop reads CAISESGAGGPNTQYF. CDR3 DNA sequence: TGTGCCATCAGTGAGTCAGGAGCGGGGGGGCCAAATACGCAGTATTTT.

This clone was counted a few times. J is TRBJ1-5 and V is TRBV2; 8 bases are a match to TRBD1. After removal of 6 bases from V and 5 bases from J, the junction contained 9 bases not matched to a gene. Germline CDR1 SNHLY, CDR2 FYNNEI. The CDR3 is 15 amino acids. This CDR3 is CASSAGQGWDQPQHF. CDR3 DNA sequence: TGTGCCAGCAGCGCCGGACAGGGATGGGATCAGCCCCAGCATTTT.

The chain has TRBV2 and TRBJ1-5; possibly TRBD1 for D (6 bases). Germline CDR1 SNHLY, CDR2 FYNNEI. V shed 4 bases and J shed 1 base, with 8 bases lying between them. The CDR3 length is 14 residues. CDR3 coding DNA: TGTGCCAGCAGTGTTGACAGGAGCAATCAGCCCCAGCATTTT. As protein: CASSVDRSNQPQHF.

This clone was detected once. The gene calls are TRBV10-3 and TRBJ1-1, with D hard to call. Germline V lookup: CDR1 ENHRY, CDR2 SYGVKD. V lost 3 bases to trimming and J lost 1 base, with 9 bases between them. The CDR3 spans 14 residues. In DNA, the CDR3 is TGTGCCATCAGTGATATCCCCCCGAACACTGAAGCTTTCTTT. Translation: CAISDIPPNTEAFF.

The rearrangement joins TRBV6-5 to TRBJ1-2; D gene ambiguous. Trimming removed 6 bases at V and 8 bases at J, with 16 bases between. CDR3 length equals 13 residues. Germline assignment: CDR1 MNHEY and CDR2 SVGAGI. The CDR3 DNA reads as TGTGCCAGCAGCTCCGACACCACCCGGGGCTACACCTTC. Its protein product is CASSSDTTRGYTF.

The chain joins TRBV30 to TRBJ2-7, with 7 bases identical to TRBD1. Germline CDR1 reads GTSNPN; CDR2 reads SVGIG (reference sequence). This CDR3 spans 15 amino acids. The J segment lost 2 bases and the V segment lost 2 bases, leaving 9 bases of the junction unmatched. The CDR3 nucleotides are TGTGCCTGGAGTCCCCGACAGGGTAGTACCTACGAGCAGTACGTC. Its translation is CAWSPRQGSTYEQYV.

This clone occurred a few times. The gene calls are TRBV7-2 and TRBJ1-1; no clear D gene. The germline CDR1 and CDR2 sequences are SGHTA and FQGNSA. CDR3 length: 15 residues. Deletions cut 5 bases from V and 6 bases from J, with 19 bases between. CDR3 DNA sequence: TGTGCCAGCAGCCAACGGCGGCAGACTTCCGCTGAAGCTTTCTTT. Its protein is CASSQRRQTSAEAFF.

The chain links TRBV24-1 to TRBJ2-1; 8 bases align to TRBD1. This CDR3 has 16 residues. Germline CDR1 is KGHDR and CDR2 is SFDVKD. The trim removed 1 base at V and 1 base at J, leaving 2 bases unmatched. For the CDR3, the DNA is TGTGCCACCAGTGATTTACAGGGGGGATCCTACAATGAGCAGTTCTTC. This codes for CATSDLQGGSYNEQFF.

This clone has a handful of counts. The rearrangement uses TRBV6-1 and TRBJ2-3; TRBD2 is a possible D gene (6 bases). CDR1 MNHNS and CDR2 SASEGT come from the germline V gene. This CDR3 has 17 amino acids. V was cut by 2 bases and J by 2 bases, with 17 bases left in between. CDR3 protein: CASSEWDSLLHTDTQYF. The CDR3 nucleotides are TGTGCCAGCAGTGAATGGGACTCCCTTCTCCACACAGATACGCAGTATTTT.

Only one count was recorded for this clone. The chain is built from TRBV3-1 (or the pseudogene TRBV3-2) and TRBJ2-5; 8 bases are shared with TRBD1. Germline V gives CDR1 LGHDT, CDR2 YNNKEL (reference sequence). The CDR3 sequence is 18 residues long. V dropped 0 bases and J dropped 5; count of bases not matched to a gene: 14. CDR3 loop: CASSQDRSRGPGWETQYF. CDR3 coding DNA: TGTGCCAGCAGCCAAGATCGGAGCAGGGGGCCTGGGTGGGAGACCCAGTACTTC.

The rearrangement links TRBV10-1 to TRBJ1-1, with 8 bases matching TRBD1. CDR1 is WNHNN, CDR2 SYGVQD, per germline (reference sequence). The CDR3 length is 13 residues. With 6 bases clipped from V and 5 bases from J, the junction kept 5 bases outside the gene matches. CDR3 protein: CASSGQGGTEAFF. CDR3 DNA: TGCGCCAGCAGCGGACAGGGTGGAACTGAAGCTTTCTTT.

This clone has a single count. The V gene is TRBV7-9, the J gene TRBJ2-2; 7 bases agree with TRBD1. Germline CDR1 reads SEHNR; CDR2 reads FQNEAQ (reference sequence). With V trimmed by 2 bases and J by 6 bases, 6 bases remained unmatched. The CDR3 extends over 15 amino acids. The CDR3 sequence: CASSLQTGVAGELFF. For the CDR3, the DNA is TGTGCCAGCAGCTTACAAACAGGGGTTGCCGGGGAGCTGTTTTTT.

J is TRBJ1-5 and V is TRBV28; D is ambiguous. The CDR3 is 12 amino acids. The V end lost 8 bases, the J end lost 4 bases, and 9 bases lay between the germline ends. CDR1 is MDHEN, CDR2 SYDVKM, per germline. CDR3 sequence: CASWALNQPQHF. As DNA, the CDR3 is TGTGCCAGCTGGGCACTTAATCAGCCCCAGCATTTT.

The rearrangement joins TRBV10-3 to TRBJ2-3, with D uncertain. V lost 0 bases, J lost 7 bases, and 17 bases lay in between. Germline CDR1 reads ENHRY; CDR2 reads SYGVKD. CDR3 length: 16 amino acids. CDR3 sequence reads: CAISESNTRLPNTQYF. The CDR3 DNA reads TGTGCCATCAGTGAGTCGAATACTCGTTTACCAAATACGCAGTATTTT.

This clone turned up a few times. The chain has TRBV5-1 and TRBJ1-1; a weak D match, TRBD1 (6 bases). V lost 7 bases to trimming and J lost 4 bases, with 17 bases between them. Germline CDR1 is SGHRS and CDR2 is YFSETQ. CDR3 length: 14 residues. CDR3 DNA sequence: TGCGCCAGCGGATTGACAGGAGGGATCACTGAAGCTTTCTTT. Translating it yields CASGLTGGITEAFF.

V usage is TRBV5-6 and J usage is TRBJ2-1, with 10 bases matching TRBD1. Germline V gene data show CDR1 as SGHDT and CDR2 as YYEEEE. With 3 bases clipped from V and 1 base from J, the junction kept 4 bases outside the gene matches. This CDR3 is 16 amino acids long. CDR3 sequence reads: CASSYPGQGSYNEQFF. DNA for the CDR3: TGTGCCAGCAGCTACCCGGGACAGGGGTCCTACAATGAGCAGTTCTTC.

This chain joins TRBV5-1 and TRBJ1-6, with D perhaps TRBD1 (6 bases). The CDR3 totals 15 residues. V lost 6 bases, J lost 8 bases, and 18 bases lay in between. Germline V gene sequence: CDR1 SGHRS, CDR2 YFSETQ. CDR3 coding DNA: TGCGCCAGCACCAACACAGGGCCGCGGGATTCACCCCTCCACTTT. Amino acids: CASTNTGPRDSPLHF. Looking up the rest from reference TRBV5-1 and TRBJ1-6 gives the full variable domain: KAGVTQTPRYLIKTRGQQVTLSCSPISGHRSVSWYQQTPGQGLQFLFEYFSETQRNKGNFPGRFSGRQFSNSRSEMNVSTLELGDSALYLCASTNTGPRDSPLHFGNGTRLTVT.

The rearrangement joins TRBV7-3 to TRBJ2-3, with D hard to call. Per germline, CDR1 SGHTA and CDR2 FQGTGA. Trimming stripped 1 base from V and 5 bases from J, with 7 bases between. CDR3 size: 13 residues. CDR3 loop: CASSLNLKDTQYF. The CDR3 DNA follows: TGTGCCAGCAGCTTAAACCTCAAAGATACGCAGTATTTT.